A selection of T cell receptor beta chains follows, all from one sample in a study of T-cell memory formation after mild COVID-19. TCRdb itself ran the 5' RACE reads through MiXCR, one entry per CDR3 protein. Found here are 390,000 or so distinct CDR3 sequences, roughly 15% of them singletons; the top ten hold 20% to 25%. The sequenced material came from PBMCs or a T cell subset sorted from them (not recorded which). The receptors shown here come from a man aged 18 to 30 who had mild COVID-19 (a few samples of this study predate the infection). Cell type and time point are not known. CDR3s include the opening cysteine and the closing phenylalanine or tryptophan. The D gene is left open where the match is weak. The listing skips clone size in some rows; elsewhere it reads once, few, many or a size class.

NA,TRBV5-6,NA,TRBJ1-4,CASSLNLGEKLFF,TGTGCCAGCAGCTTGAATCTGGGGGAAAAACTGTTTTTT
NA,TRBV7-6,NA,TRBJ2-5,CASSHESGTQYF,TGTGCCAGCAGCCACGAATCGGGGACCCAGTACTTC
many,TRBV5-5,NA,TRBJ2-4,CASSLVGANIQYF,TGTGCCAGCAGCTTGGTTGGGGCGAACATTCAGTACTTC
NA,TRBV29-1,NA,TRBJ2-7,CGVEVILGPLANEQYF,TGCGGCGTTGAAGTAATCCTGGGGCCATTGGCTAACGAGCAGTACTTC
NA,TRBV18,NA,TRBJ2-7,CATGAQGDYEQYF,TGTGCCACCGGAGCCCAGGGCGACTACGAGCAGTACTTC
NA,TRBV30,TRBD1,TRBJ2-7,CAWSLGQGNPPYEQYF,TGTGCCTGGTCTCTGGGACAGGGCAATCCGCCCTACGAGCAGTACTTC
few,TRBV5-8,TRBD1,TRBJ2-1,CASSFRGLGYNEQFF,TGTGCCAGCAGCTTCAGGGGGCTAGGTTACAATGAGCAGTTCTTC
few,TRBV20-1,NA,TRBJ1-6,CSARAYTNSPLHF,TGCAGTGCTAGAGCGTACACCAATTCACCCCTCCACTTT
once,TRBV4-1,NA,TRBJ1-5,CASSQEGGVRQPQHF,TGCGCCAGCAGCCAAGAGGGGGGAGTAAGACAGCCCCAGCATTTT
few,TRBV6-5,NA,TRBJ1-2,CASSYSLDYGYTF,TGTGCCAGCAGTTACTCGCTGGACTATGGCTACACCTTC
NA,TRBV6-6,TRBD1,TRBJ2-5,CASRGPDRAYQETQYF,TGTGCCAGTCGAGGTCCGGACAGGGCTTATCAAGAGACCCAGTACTTC
NA,TRBV29-1,NA,TRBJ2-7,CSVEDIRGSINEQYF,TGCAGCGTTGAAGATATTCGGGGGTCGATCAACGAGCAGTACTTC
NA,TRBV24-1,NA,TRBJ2-5,CATSVKDGETQYF,TGTGCCACCAGTGTTAAGGACGGAGAGACCCAGTACTTC
NA,TRBV10-3,TRBD2,TRBJ2-1,CAIGVAGGHNEQFF,TGTGCCATCGGGGTAGCGGGGGGTCACAATGAGCAGTTCTTC
NA,TRBV6-6,NA,TRBJ1-4,CASSTGTGRERLFF,TGTGCCAGCAGTACAGGGACGGGCCGAGAGAGGCTGTTTTTT
few,TRBV6-5,NA,TRBJ2-5,CASSQQAGQETQYF,TGTGCCAGCAGCCAGCAGGCAGGGCAAGAGACCCAGTACTTC
few,TRBV5-1,TRBD1,TRBJ2-1,CASMNPGTGNQFF,TGCGCCAGCATGAATCCCGGGACAGGTAACCAGTTCTTC
NA,TRBV5-1,TRBD2,TRBJ2-3,CASRGERGFIDTQYF,TGCGCCAGCAGGGGAGAGCGGGGGTTTATAGATACGCAGTATTTT
NA,TRBV3-1,NA,TRBJ2-2,CASSQGRGRTGELFF,TGTGCCAGCAGCCAAGGCAGGGGACGGACCGGGGAGCTGTTTTTT
NA,TRBV20-1,NA,TRBJ2-4,CSAPTGANIQYF,TGCAGTGCCCCGACGGGGGCGAACATTCAGTACTTC
NA,TRBV5-1,NA,TRBJ2-7,CASSSTGSLSYEQYF,TGCGCCAGCAGCTCGACAGGTTCCCTGAGCTACGAGCAGTACTTC
NA,TRBV4-3,NA,TRBJ2-7,CASSQDSWGGEQYF,TGCGCCAGCAGCCAAGACAGTTGGGGAGGCGAGCAGTACTTC
NA,TRBV15,TRBD1,TRBJ2-3,CATSRAQGAGTDTQYF,TGTGCCACCAGCAGAGCACAGGGGGCTGGTACAGATACGCAGTATTTT
few,TRBV7-6,NA,TRBJ2-3,CASSRDSGDTQYF,TGTGCCAGCAGCCGAGATTCGGGGGATACGCAGTATTTT
once,TRBV6-5,TRBD2,TRBJ2-1,CASSWLSRGGGEQFF,TGTGCCAGCAGTTGGTTATCACGGGGGGGCGGTGAGCAGTTCTTC
few,TRBV29-1,NA,TRBJ2-5,CSVTATLRGETQYF,TGCAGCGTCACCGCGACCCTACGGGGAGAGACCCAGTACTTC
few,TRBV12-3/TRBV12-4,TRBD1,TRBJ2-5,CASSIGQGRETQYF,TGTGCCAGCAGCATAGGACAGGGCCGGGAGACCCAGTACTTC
NA,TRBV7-7,TRBD1,TRBJ2-7,CASSLAWQGVQYF,TGTGCCAGCAGCTTAGCGTGGCAGGGGGTGCAGTACTTC
NA,TRBV2,TRBD1,TRBJ1-2,CASLDRGLHGYTF,TGTGCCAGCCTAGACAGGGGTTTACATGGCTACACCTTC
NA,TRBV4-1,NA,TRBJ2-3,CASSQDSGVGTDTQYF,TGCGCCAGCAGCCAAGACTCGGGGGTTGGCACAGATACGCAGTATTTT
NA,TRBV29-1,NA,TRBJ2-2,CSVEDMGTGELFF,TGCAGCGTAGAGGACATGGGCACCGGGGAGCTGTTTTTT
many,TRBV10-2,TRBD2,TRBJ2-3,CASKGDAGVDTQYF,TGCGCCAGCAAAGGGGATGCGGGGGTAGATACGCAGTATTTT
NA,TRBV7-9,TRBD2,TRBJ2-1,CASRSGGANEQFF,TGTGCCAGCAGAAGCGGGGGGGCAAATGAGCAGTTCTTC
NA,TRBV5-6,TRBD1,TRBJ2-5,CASSWVDRDQETQYF,TGTGCCAGCAGCTGGGTAGACAGGGACCAAGAGACCCAGTACTTC
few,TRBV27,TRBD1,TRBJ1-6,CASSSNLRQGRNSPLHF,TGTGCCAGCAGTTCGAACCTTCGACAGGGGAGGAATTCACCCCTCCACTTT
once,TRBV12-3/TRBV12-4,NA,TRBJ1-5,CASSFRSQNQPQHF,TGTGCCAGCAGTTTCCGGTCCCAGAATCAGCCCCAGCATTTT
NA,TRBV7-3,NA,TRBJ1-1,CASSLSETHTEAFF,TGTGCCAGCAGCTTATCCGAGACACACACTGAAGCTTTCTTT
NA,TRBV7-8,NA,TRBJ1-5,CASSLAALSNQPQHF,TGTGCCAGCAGCTTAGCTGCCCTTAGCAATCAGCCCCAGCATTTT
few,TRBV29-1,TRBD1,TRBJ1-3,CSVEDRPDRGSGNTIYF,TGCAGCGTTGAAGATCGTCCCGACAGGGGATCTGGAAACACCATATATTTT
few,TRBV20-1,NA,TRBJ2-1,CSAKARFEQFF,TGCAGTGCGAAAGCTAGGTTTGAGCAGTTCTTC
few,TRBV20-1,NA,TRBJ2-2,CSAREGSRGELFF,TGCAGTGCTAGAGAGGGGTCCAGGGGGGAGCTGTTTTTT
NA,TRBV25-1,TRBD1,TRBJ1-2,CASSFPGEGARDGYTF,TGTGCCAGCAGTTTCCCTGGGGAGGGGGCGCGTGATGGCTACACCTTC
many,TRBV20-1,NA,TRBJ2-3,CSAVGGGTDTQYF,TGCAGTGCCGTGGGGGGCGGCACAGATACGCAGTATTTT
few,TRBV4-2,NA,TRBJ2-5,CASSQERAAETQYF,TGTGCCAGCAGCCAAGAAAGGGCGGCGGAGACCCAGTACTTC
NA,TRBV5-1,NA,TRBJ2-5,CASSLTAASQETQYF,TGCGCCAGCAGCTTAACGGCGGCGTCCCAAGAGACCCAGTACTTC
many,TRBV24-1,TRBD1,TRBJ1-1,CATSDSDRGEAFF,TGTGCCACCAGTGACTCCGACAGGGGGGAAGCTTTCTTT
NA,TRBV7-2,NA,TRBJ1-2,CASSLVYPGNYGYTF,TGTGCCAGCAGCTTAGTTTATCCGGGGAACTATGGCTACACCTTC
NA,TRBV29-1,NA,TRBJ1-5,CSVGVQNTQPQHF,TGCAGCGTTGGGGTACAGAACACTCAGCCCCAGCATTTT
many,TRBV29-1,NA,TRBJ1-2,CSVRPSSYGYTF,TGCAGCGTTCGTCCCAGCAGCTATGGCTACACCTTC
NA,TRBV11-1,NA,TRBJ2-5,CASSLSEQETQYF,TGTGCCAGCAGCTTATCAGAACAAGAGACCCAGTACTTC
NA,TRBV5-1,NA,TRBJ2-1,CASSYSAGSYEQFF,TGCGCCAGCAGCTATTCGGCGGGTAGCTATGAGCAGTTCTTC
few,TRBV7-2,TRBD1,TRBJ1-5,CASSSQGVGGSNQPQHF,TGTGCCAGCAGCTCGCAGGGGGTCGGTGGAAGCAATCAGCCCCAGCATTTT
few,TRBV7-8,NA,TRBJ2-7,CASSQRIQSYEQYF,TGTGCCAGCAGCCAACGCATACAGTCCTACGAGCAGTACTTC
few,TRBV5-1,NA,TRBJ2-2,CASSSREIIRLAGELFF,TGCGCCAGCAGCTCCAGGGAGATAATCCGTCTGGCCGGGGAGCTGTTTTTT
few,TRBV14,NA,TRBJ2-1,CASTPDGDPYNEQFF,TGTGCCAGCACCCCAGACGGGGACCCTTACAATGAGCAGTTCTTC
few,TRBV7-3,NA,TRBJ1-2,CASSFEAGEYGYTF,TGTGCCAGCAGTTTCGAAGCGGGGGAGTATGGCTACACCTTC